This T cell receptor (beta chain) emerged from a study of T cell responses to AZD1222 COVID-19 vaccine. Overall study: Second-dose schedules of about 4 or about 12 weeks were combined.

Data came from immunoSEQ multiplex PCR; TCRdb stores just in-frame clones and leaves some out. There are 100,000 or so clones in the sample; 90% occur only once, and approximately 1.3% lies in the top ten. CDR1 and CDR2 (germline): SGHVS, FQNEAQ. Trimming shortened V by 1 base and J by 9 bases, and 10 bases separated the two germline ends. CDR3 length: 14 residues. Study results and caveats: Females made up more of the donors, who were largely white British, and clonal diversity may have come out too low. Nearly half of the spike-specific TCRs reportedly recognize variant regions that carry no mutations.

About this clone itself: Its antigen remains unknown.

The specimen comprised peripheral blood, sampled on day 0 of AZD1222 vaccination. V usage is TRBV7-8 and J usage is TRBJ1-6; D gene uncertain. The receptor's source is an adult in good health. The DNA for the CDR3 is TGTGCCAGCAGCTTAGACCCGGTGTTTTCACCCCTCCACTTT. This codes for CASSLDPVFSPLHF. Combining the CDR3 with reference TRBV7-8 and TRBJ1-6 gives the whole variable domain GAGVSQSPRYKVAKRGQDVALRCDPISGHVSLFWYQQALGQGPEFLTYFQNEAQLDKSGLPSDRFFAERPEGSVSTLKIQRTQQEDSAVYLCASSLDPVFSPLHFGNGTRLTVT.